The T cell receptor beta chain described here comes from a study of blood T cell repertoires in COVID-19. At the level of the study: Samples of COVID-19 (acute and convalescent) were obtained from the United States, Italy and Spain. Sources were T cells, B-cell-depleted T cells, or PBMCs; the material itself was cDNA or gDNA.

The germline CDR1 and CDR2 sequences are MDHEN and SYDVKM. V dropped 4 bases and J dropped 5 bases, with 20 bases sitting between them. The length of the CDR3 is 16 residues. Per the original methods: Quantification of nucleated cells was approximated via reference gene primer amplification. Using immunoSEQ multiplex PCR, the repertoire was profiled, and TCRdb retains in-frame clones only, with some absent. That table is the source of V, J and clone size, and D and trimming were worked out from the DNA. The sample carries about 180,000 clones, about 86% recorded once. The receptor's source is a man between 50 and 59 years old with active or convalescent COVID-19. The sample comprised peripheral blood. The chain recombines TRBV28 with TRBJ1-1; a possible D gene is TRBD1 (6 bases). The CDR3 loop is CASSSIQGKGNTEAFF. The CDR3 nucleotides are TGTGCCAGCAGTTCCATACAGGGAAAGGGTAATACTGAAGCTTTCTTT. The full variable domain, with the rest looked up from reference TRBV28 and TRBJ1-1, is DVKVTQSSRYLVKRTGEKVFLECVQDMDHENMFWYRQDPGLGLRLIYFSYDVKMKEKGDIPEGYSVSREKKERFSLILESASTNQTSMYLCASSSIQGKGNTEAFFGQGTRLTVV.